This entry is about one T cell receptor beta chain. CDR1 is SGHNT, CDR2 YENEEA, per germline. CDR3 size: 14 residues. V was cut by 0 bases and J by 8 bases, with 11 bases left in between. This sample stems from a study of OX40 agonist ivuxolimab in advanced cancers. Study overall: Patients received intravenous ivuxolimab every 2 weeks at 0.01 to 10 mg/kg. Patients were around 83% male with ages roughly 20 to 90, mean around 61. Therapy given before enrollment (anti-PD-1, anti-PD-L1 or anti-CTLA-4) was allowed, and around 40% had some.

Collection of blood occurred at baseline, at cycle 4 day 1, and at cycle 7 day 1. Sequencing was performed with immunoSEQ multiplex PCR; in TCRdb, only in-frame clones are kept and a portion is missing. This sample carries roughly 20,000 clones, approximately 85% of them seen once, and the ten largest clones take around 34%. This sequence was found in an adult with an advanced solid tumor such as melanoma, head and neck, liver or kidney cancer. This sample comprised CD4+ or CD8+ T cells sorted from blood, obtained in a trial of the OX40 agonist ivuxolimab. The chain has TRBV11-3 and TRBJ2-1, with D possibly being TRBD1 (5 bases). In DNA, the CDR3 is TGTGCCAGCAGCTTAGATTCAGGGTCGGATGAGCAGTTCTTC. This sequence encodes CASSLDSGSDEQFF.